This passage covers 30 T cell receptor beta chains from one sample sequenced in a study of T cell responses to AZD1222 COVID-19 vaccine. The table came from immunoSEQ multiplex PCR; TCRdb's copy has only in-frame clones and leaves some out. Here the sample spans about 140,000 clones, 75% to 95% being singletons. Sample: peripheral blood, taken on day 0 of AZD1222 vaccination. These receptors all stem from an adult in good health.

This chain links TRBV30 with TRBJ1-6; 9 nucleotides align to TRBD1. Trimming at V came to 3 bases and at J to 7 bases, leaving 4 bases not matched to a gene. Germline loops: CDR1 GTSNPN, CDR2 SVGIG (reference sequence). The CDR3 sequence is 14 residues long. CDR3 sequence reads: CAWSGTGKNSPLHF. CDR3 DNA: TGTGCCTGGAGCGGGACAGGGAAAAATTCACCCCTCCACTTT.

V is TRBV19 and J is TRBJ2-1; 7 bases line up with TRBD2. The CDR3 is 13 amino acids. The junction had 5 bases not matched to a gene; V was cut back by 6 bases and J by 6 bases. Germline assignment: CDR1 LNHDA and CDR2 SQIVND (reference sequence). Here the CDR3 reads CASRNLAANEQFF. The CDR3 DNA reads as TGTGCCAGTAGGAATCTAGCGGCCAATGAGCAGTTCTTC.

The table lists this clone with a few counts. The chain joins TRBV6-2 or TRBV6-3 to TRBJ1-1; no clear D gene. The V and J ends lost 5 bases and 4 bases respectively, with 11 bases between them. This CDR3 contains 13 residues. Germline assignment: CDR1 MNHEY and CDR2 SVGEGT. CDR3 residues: CASSQVMGTEAFF. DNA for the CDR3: TGTGCCAGCAGTCAAGTCATGGGCACTGAAGCTTTCTTT.

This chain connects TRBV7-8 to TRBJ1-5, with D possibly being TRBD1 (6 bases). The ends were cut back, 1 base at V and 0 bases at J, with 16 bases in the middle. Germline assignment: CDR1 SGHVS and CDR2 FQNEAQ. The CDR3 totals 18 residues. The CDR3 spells CASSLEGTWKDSNQPQHF. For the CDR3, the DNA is TGTGCCAGCAGCTTAGAGGGGACATGGAAGGATAGCAATCAGCCCCAGCATTTT.

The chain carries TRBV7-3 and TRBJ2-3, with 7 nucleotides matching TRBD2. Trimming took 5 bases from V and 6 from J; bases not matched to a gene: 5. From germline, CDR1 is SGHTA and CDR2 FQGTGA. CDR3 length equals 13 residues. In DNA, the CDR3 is TGTGCCAGCAGCCCGGGGGGATTCGATACGCAGTATTTT. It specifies CASSPGGFDTQYF.

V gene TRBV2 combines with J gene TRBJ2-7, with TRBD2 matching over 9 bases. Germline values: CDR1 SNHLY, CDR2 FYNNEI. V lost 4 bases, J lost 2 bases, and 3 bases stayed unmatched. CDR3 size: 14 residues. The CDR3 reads CASSGRTSAYEQYF. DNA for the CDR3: TGTGCCAGCAGTGGGCGGACTAGCGCCTACGAGCAGTACTTC.

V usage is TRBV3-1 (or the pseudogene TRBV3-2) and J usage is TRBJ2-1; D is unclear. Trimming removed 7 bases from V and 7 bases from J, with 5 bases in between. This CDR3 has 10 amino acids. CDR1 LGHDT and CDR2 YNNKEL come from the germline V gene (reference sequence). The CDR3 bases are TGTGCCAGCAAATGGAATGAGCAGTTCTTC. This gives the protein CASKWNEQFF.

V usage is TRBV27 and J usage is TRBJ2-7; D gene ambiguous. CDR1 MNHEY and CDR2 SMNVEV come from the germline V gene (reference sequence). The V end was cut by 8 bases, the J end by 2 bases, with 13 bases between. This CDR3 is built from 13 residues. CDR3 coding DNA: TGTGCCAGCTCGGTCCGGGCCCCCTACGAGCAGTACTTC. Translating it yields CASSVRAPYEQYF.

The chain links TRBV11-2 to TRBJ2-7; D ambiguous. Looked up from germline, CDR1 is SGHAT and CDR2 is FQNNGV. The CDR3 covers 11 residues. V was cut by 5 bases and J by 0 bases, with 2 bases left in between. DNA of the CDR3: TGTGCCAGCAGCCCCTCCTACGAGCAGTACTTC. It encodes CASSPSYEQYF.

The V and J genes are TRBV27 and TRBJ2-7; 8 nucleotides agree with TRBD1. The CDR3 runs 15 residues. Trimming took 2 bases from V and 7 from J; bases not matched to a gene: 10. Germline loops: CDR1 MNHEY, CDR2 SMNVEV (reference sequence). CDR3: CASSLAPDRAQEQYF. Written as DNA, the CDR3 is TGTGCCAGCAGTTTAGCCCCGGACAGGGCTCAAGAGCAGTACTTC.

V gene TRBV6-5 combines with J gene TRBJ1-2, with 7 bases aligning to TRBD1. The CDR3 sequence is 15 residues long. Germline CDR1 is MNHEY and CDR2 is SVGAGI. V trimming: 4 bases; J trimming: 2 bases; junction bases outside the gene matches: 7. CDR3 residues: CASSFPGQLNYGYTF. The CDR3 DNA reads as TGTGCCAGCAGTTTCCCGGGACAGTTAAACTATGGCTACACCTTC.

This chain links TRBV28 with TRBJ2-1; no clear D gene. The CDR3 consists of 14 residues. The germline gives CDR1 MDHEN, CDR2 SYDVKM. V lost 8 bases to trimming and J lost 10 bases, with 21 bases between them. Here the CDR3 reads CASRSQASQDEQFF. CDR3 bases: TGTGCCAGCCGTAGCCAAGCGTCCCAAGACGAGCAGTTCTTC.

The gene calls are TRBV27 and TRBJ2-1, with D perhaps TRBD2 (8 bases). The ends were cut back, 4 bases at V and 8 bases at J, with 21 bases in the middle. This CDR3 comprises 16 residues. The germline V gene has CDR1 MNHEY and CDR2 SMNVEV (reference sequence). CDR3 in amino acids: CASSSRLAPTGDEQFF. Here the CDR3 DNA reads TGTGCCAGCAGTTCCCGACTAGCGCCAACAGGGGATGAGCAGTTCTTC.

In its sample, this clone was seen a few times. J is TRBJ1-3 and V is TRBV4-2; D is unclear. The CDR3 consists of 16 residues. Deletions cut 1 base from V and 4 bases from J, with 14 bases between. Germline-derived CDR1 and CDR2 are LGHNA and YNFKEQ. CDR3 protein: CASSQVGPKGGNTIYF. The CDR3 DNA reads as TGTGCCAGCAGCCAAGTCGGCCCAAAAGGCGGAAACACCATATATTTT.

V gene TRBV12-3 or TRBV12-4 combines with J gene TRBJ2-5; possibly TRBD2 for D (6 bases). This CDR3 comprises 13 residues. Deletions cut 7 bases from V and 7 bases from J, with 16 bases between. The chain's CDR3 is CASTLGLRGTQYF. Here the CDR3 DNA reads TGTGCCAGCACCCTGGGACTTCGGGGGACCCAGTACTTC.

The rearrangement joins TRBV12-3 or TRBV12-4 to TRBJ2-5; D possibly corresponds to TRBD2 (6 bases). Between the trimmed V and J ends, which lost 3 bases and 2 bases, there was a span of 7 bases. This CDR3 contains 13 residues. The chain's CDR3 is CASSFGLQETQYF. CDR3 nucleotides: TGTGCCAGCAGTTTCGGACTACAAGAGACCCAGTACTTC.

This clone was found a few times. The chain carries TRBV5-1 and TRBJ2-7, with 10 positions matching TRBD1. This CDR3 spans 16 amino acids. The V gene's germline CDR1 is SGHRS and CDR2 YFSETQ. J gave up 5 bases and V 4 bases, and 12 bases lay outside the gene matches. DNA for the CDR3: TGCGCCAGCAGCAGACTCCCGGGACAGGGGTTTAACGAGCAGTACTTC. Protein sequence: CASSRLPGQGFNEQYF. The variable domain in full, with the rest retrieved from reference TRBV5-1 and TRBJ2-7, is KAGVTQTPRYLIKTRGQQVTLSCSPISGHRSVSWYQQTPGQGLQFLFEYFSETQRNKGNFPGRFSGRQFSNSRSEMNVSTLELGDSALYLCASSRLPGQGFNEQYFGPGTRLTVT.

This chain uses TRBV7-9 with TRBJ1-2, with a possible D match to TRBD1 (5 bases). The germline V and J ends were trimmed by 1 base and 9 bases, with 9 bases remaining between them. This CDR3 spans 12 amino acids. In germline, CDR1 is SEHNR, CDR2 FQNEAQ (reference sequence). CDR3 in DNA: TGTGCCAGCAGCTTAGTCGGGGCGAGCTACACCTTC. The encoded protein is CASSLVGASYTF.

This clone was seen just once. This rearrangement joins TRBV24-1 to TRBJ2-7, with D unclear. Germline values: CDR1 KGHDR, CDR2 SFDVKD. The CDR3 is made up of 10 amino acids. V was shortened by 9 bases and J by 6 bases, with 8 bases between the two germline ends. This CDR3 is CATPSPEQYF. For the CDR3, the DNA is TGTGCCACCCCCTCGCCCGAGCAGTACTTC.

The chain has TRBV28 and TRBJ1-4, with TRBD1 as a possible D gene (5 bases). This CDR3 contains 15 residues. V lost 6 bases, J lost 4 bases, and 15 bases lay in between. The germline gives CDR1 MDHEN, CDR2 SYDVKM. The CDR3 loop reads CASSSGWTVNEKLFF. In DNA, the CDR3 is TGTGCCAGCAGCTCAGGGTGGACCGTTAATGAAAAACTGTTTTTT. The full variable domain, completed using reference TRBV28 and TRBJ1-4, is DVKVTQSSRYLVKRTGEKVFLECVQDMDHENMFWYRQDPGLGLRLIYFSYDVKMKEKGDIPEGYSVSREKKERFSLILESASTNQTSMYLCASSSGWTVNEKLFFGSGTQLSVL.

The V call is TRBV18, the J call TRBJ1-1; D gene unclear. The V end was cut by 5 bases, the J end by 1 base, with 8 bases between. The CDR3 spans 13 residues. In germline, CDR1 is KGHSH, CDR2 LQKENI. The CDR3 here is CASSRETNTEAFF. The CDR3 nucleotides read TGTGCCAGCTCAAGGGAGACGAACACTGAAGCTTTCTTT.

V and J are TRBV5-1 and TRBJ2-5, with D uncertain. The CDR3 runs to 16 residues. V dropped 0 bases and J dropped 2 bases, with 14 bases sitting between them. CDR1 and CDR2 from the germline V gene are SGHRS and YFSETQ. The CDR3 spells CASSLGQLLRQETQYF. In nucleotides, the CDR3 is TGCGCCAGCAGCTTGGGGCAGCTCCTAAGACAAGAGACCCAGTACTTC.

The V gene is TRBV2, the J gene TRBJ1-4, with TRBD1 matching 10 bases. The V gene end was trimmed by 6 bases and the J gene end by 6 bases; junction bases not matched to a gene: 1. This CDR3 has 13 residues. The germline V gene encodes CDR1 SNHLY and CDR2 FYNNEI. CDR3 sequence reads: CASRTGGYEKLFF. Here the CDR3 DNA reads TGTGCCAGCAGGACAGGGGGCTATGAAAAACTGTTTTTT.

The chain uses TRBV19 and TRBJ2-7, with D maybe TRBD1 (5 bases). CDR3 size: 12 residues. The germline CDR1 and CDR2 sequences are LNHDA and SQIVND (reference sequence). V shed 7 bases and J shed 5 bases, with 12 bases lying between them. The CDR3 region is CASNSLGDEQYF. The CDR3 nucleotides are TGTGCCAGTAATTCTTTAGGGGACGAGCAGTACTTC.

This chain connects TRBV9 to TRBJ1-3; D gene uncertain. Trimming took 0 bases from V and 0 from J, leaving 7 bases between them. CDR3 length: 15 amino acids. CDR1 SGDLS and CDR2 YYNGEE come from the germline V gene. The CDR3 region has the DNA TGTGCCAGCAGCGTAGGGGTCAGCTCTGGAAACACCATATATTTT. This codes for CASSVGVSSGNTIYF.

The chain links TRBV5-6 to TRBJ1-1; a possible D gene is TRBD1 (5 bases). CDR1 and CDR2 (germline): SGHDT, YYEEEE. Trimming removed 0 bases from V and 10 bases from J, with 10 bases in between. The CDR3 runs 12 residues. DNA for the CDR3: TGTGCCAGCAGCTTGGGCCCGCAGGGAGCTTTCTTT. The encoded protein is CASSLGPQGAFF.

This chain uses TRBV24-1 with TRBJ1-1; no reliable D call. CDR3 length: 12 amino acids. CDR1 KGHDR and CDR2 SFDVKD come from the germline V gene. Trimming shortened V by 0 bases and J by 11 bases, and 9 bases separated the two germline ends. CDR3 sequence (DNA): TGTGCCACCAGTGATTTGGTCGGCGCCGCTTTCTTT. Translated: CATSDLVGAAFF.

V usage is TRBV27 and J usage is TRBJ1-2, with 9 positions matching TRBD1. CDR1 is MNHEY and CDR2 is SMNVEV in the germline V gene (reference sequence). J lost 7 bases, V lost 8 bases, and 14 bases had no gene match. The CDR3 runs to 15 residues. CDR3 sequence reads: CASLPKTGGRGGYTF. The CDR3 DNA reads TGTGCCAGCCTCCCTAAGACAGGGGGTAGGGGTGGCTACACCTTC.

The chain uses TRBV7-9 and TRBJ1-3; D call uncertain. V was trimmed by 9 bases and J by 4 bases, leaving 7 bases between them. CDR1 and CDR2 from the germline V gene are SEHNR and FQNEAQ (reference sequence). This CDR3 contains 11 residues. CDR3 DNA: TGTGCCAGTCTAGGGGGAAACACCATATATTTT. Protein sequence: CASLGGNTIYF. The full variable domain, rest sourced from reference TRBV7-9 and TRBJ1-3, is DTGVSQNPRHKITKRGQNVTFRCDPISEHNRLYWYRQTLGQGPEFLTYFQNEAQLEKSRLLSDRFSAERPKGSFSTLEIQRTEQGDSAMYLCASLGGNTIYFGEGSWLTVV.

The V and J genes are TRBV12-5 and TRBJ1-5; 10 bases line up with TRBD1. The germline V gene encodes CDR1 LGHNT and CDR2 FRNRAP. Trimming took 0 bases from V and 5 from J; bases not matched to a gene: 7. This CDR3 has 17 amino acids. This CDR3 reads CASGLVRVDRGYQPQHF. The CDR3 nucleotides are TGTGCTAGTGGTTTGGTACGTGTGGACAGGGGGTATCAGCCCCAGCATTTT.